What follows are 29 T cell receptor beta chains derived from one specimen sequenced in a study of T cell clonotyping in hematopoietic cell transplantation. TCRdb keeps only in-frame clones here, not all; method: immunoSEQ multiplex PCR. The sample lists over 8,000 clones, about four fifths occurring once. Here the sequenced sample was peripheral blood mononuclear cells, taken 180 days after allogeneic stem cell transplant. The source is a female patient in her 50s who had an allogeneic stem cell transplant from an unrelated donor, so the T cells may come from the graft donor. Some clones in this sample may be carry-over from other donors' samples.

V gene TRBV5-4 combines with J gene TRBJ2-7; 10 bases are shared with TRBD1. Germline V lookup: CDR1 SGHNT, CDR2 YYREEE (reference sequence). The J segment lost 2 bases and the V segment lost 3 bases, leaving 14 bases of the junction unmatched. The CDR3 length is 18 residues. As DNA, the CDR3 is TGTGCCAGCAGCTCAAGGGGACAGGGGAGAGCTTGGCCCTACGAGCAGTACTTC. Its protein product is CASSSRGQGRAWPYEQYF.

This chain uses TRBV7-2 with TRBJ1-5; D is uncertain. Looked up from germline, CDR1 is SGHTA and CDR2 is FQGNSA. CDR3 length: 15 residues. Deletions cut 1 base from V and 3 bases from J, with 10 bases between. The CDR3 nucleotides are TGTGCCAGCAGCTTAGGTCAGAATTACAATCAGCCCCAGCATTTT. Amino acids: CASSLGQNYNQPQHF.

This rearrangement joins TRBV7-9 to TRBJ2-1; TRBD2 agrees at 11 bases. The CDR3 totals 15 residues. Trimming at V came to 5 bases and at J to 7 bases, leaving 7 bases not matched to a gene. Germline V gene data show CDR1 as SEHNR and CDR2 as FQNEAQ (reference sequence). CDR3 sequence reads: CASSLTSGSGNEQFF. DNA of the CDR3: TGTGCCAGCAGCCTTACTAGCGGGAGTGGTAATGAGCAGTTCTTC.

The V gene is TRBV5-6, the J gene TRBJ2-7; D remains ambiguous. Germline V CDR1 and CDR2: SGHDT, YYEEEE. With 0 bases removed from V and 4 bases from J, the gap between germline ends came to 2 bases. CDR3 length: 11 amino acids. The CDR3 spells CASSLGYEQYF. In nucleotides, the CDR3 is TGTGCCAGCAGCTTGGGGTACGAGCAGTACTTC.

This clone has only one observation. The chain uses TRBV14 and TRBJ2-2; the D gene is possibly TRBD2 (6 bases). CDR3 size: 15 residues. CDR1 and CDR2 (germline): SGHDN, FVKESK. V was trimmed by 1 base and J by 4 bases, leaving 10 bases between them. Here the CDR3 DNA reads TGTGCCAGCAGCCAAGCTCGGGGAGGCACCGGGGAGCTGTTTTTT. Protein: CASSQARGGTGELFF.

This clone was counted a single time. The chain recombines TRBV29-1 with TRBJ2-1; possible D gene TRBD2, 6 bases. V was cut by 2 bases and J by 1 base, with 12 bases left in between. Germline V CDR1 and CDR2: SQVTM, ANQGSEA. CDR3 size: 15 residues. CDR3 sequence: CSVELVAVSYNEQFF. CDR3 sequence (DNA): TGCAGCGTTGAACTGGTAGCGGTATCCTACAATGAGCAGTTCTTC.

This chain uses TRBV30 with TRBJ1-5; no definite D call. V lost 1 base, J lost 5 bases, and 6 bases lay in between. CDR3 length: 12 amino acids. CDR1 and CDR2 (germline): GTSNPN, SVGIG (reference sequence). The CDR3 DNA sequence: TGTGCCTGGAGTGGAAACTATCAGCCCCAGCATTTT. Its translation: CAWSGNYQPQHF.

The chain uses TRBV19 and TRBJ1-1; D gene uncertain. V gave up 3 bases and J gave up 8 bases, with 10 bases separating them. The V gene's germline CDR1 is LNHDA and CDR2 SQIVND (reference sequence). This CDR3 has 12 amino acids. CDR3 sequence (DNA): TGTGCCAGTAGTATGTATGGGGTGGAAGCTTTCTTT. This sequence encodes CASSMYGVEAFF.

The V gene is TRBV30, the J gene TRBJ1-3; D not resolved. Per germline, CDR1 GTSNPN and CDR2 SVGIG (reference sequence). The V end lost 0 bases, the J end lost 0 bases, and 6 bases lay between the germline ends. CDR3 length: 14 amino acids. The CDR3 spells CAWSVGGSGNTIYF. The DNA of the CDR3 is TGTGCCTGGAGTGTAGGAGGCTCTGGAAACACCATATATTTT.

This clone appeared a single time. The V call is TRBV30, the J call TRBJ1-6; possible D gene TRBD1, 5 bases. The germline CDR1 and CDR2 sequences are GTSNPN and SVGIG (reference sequence). This CDR3 has 14 amino acids. Deletions cut 4 bases from V and 9 bases from J, with 16 bases between. The CDR3 DNA follows: TGTGCCTGGATGATCGGGTCAGGGATTTCACCCCTCCACTTT. Translating gives CAWMIGSGISPLHF.

The V gene is TRBV27, the J gene TRBJ1-1; TRBD1 matches 8 bases. The CDR3 consists of 15 residues. Germline V gives CDR1 MNHEY, CDR2 SMNVEV (reference sequence). V gave up 5 bases and J gave up 1 base; unmatched junction bases: 6. CDR3 in amino acids: CASSPQTGANTEAFF. The CDR3 nucleotides are TGTGCCAGCAGTCCACAGACAGGGGCGAACACTGAAGCTTTCTTT.

This clone was seen once. This rearrangement joins TRBV7-8 to TRBJ1-3; 7 bases map to TRBD1. Trimming at V came to 5 bases and at J to 0 bases, leaving 7 bases not matched to a gene. The length of the CDR3 is 16 residues. Germline CDR1 SGHVS, CDR2 FQNEAQ. CDR3 DNA sequence: TGTGCCAGCAGCCCTCAGACAGGGAACTCTGGAAACACCATATATTTT. Translation: CASSPQTGNSGNTIYF. The whole variable domain, remainder taken from reference TRBV7-8 and TRBJ1-3, is GAGVSQSPRYKVAKRGQDVALRCDPISGHVSLFWYQQALGQGPEFLTYFQNEAQLDKSGLPSDRFFAERPEGSVSTLKIQRTQQEDSAVYLCASSPQTGNSGNTIYFGEGSWLTVV.

V is TRBV4-3 and J is TRBJ2-1; 7 nucleotides match TRBD1. In germline, CDR1 is LGHNA, CDR2 YSLEER. The CDR3 sequence is 16 residues long. J was trimmed by 0 bases and V by 0 bases; bases with no gene match: 2. In DNA, the CDR3 is TGCGCCAGCAGCCAAGATCCAGGGGGCTCCTACAATGAGCAGTTCTTC. Its protein is CASSQDPGGSYNEQFF.

V gene TRBV27 combines with J gene TRBJ2-3; a possible D gene is TRBD2 (5 bases). The CDR3 length is 13 residues. Trimming took off 3 bases at V and 4 bases at J, with 8 bases between the two ends. Germline CDR1 reads MNHEY; CDR2 reads SMNVEV (reference sequence). For the CDR3, the DNA is TGTGCCAGCAGTTTTATGGGAGCAGATACGCAGTATTTT. This translates into CASSFMGADTQYF.

The chain couples TRBV29-1 to TRBJ2-2; D is perhaps TRBD2 (5 bases). Germline CDR1 is SQVTM and CDR2 is ANQGSEA. V shed 5 bases and J shed 5 bases, with 12 bases lying between them. CDR3 length: 13 amino acids. CDR3 in amino acids: CSVNRGSTGELFF. Written as DNA, the CDR3 is TGCAGCGTTAACAGAGGGAGTACCGGGGAGCTGTTTTTT.

This sequence joins TRBV6-4 and TRBJ1-2, with D possibly matching TRBD1 (6 bases). Germline lookup yields CDR1 MRHNA and CDR2 SNTAGT. CDR3 length: 14 residues. The V gene lost 0 bases and the J gene lost 8 bases, with 13 bases spanning the gap. Written as DNA, the CDR3 is TGTGCCAGCAGTGACTCGATGGGGGCTCGGGGCTACACCTTC. It is translated as CASSDSMGARGYTF.

This clone came up once. The rearrangement joins TRBV11-3 to TRBJ2-5; no clear D. The end of the DNA aligns better with TRBJ2-7, so the J call may be wrong. The CDR3 runs to 12 residues. Germline CDR1 SGHNT, CDR2 YENEEA. The CDR3: CASSSEPAEQYF. As DNA, the CDR3 is TGTGCCAGCAGCTCGGAGCCGGCCGAGCAGTACTTC.

V usage is TRBV9 and J usage is TRBJ2-1; D gene uncertain. The germline V gene encodes CDR1 SGDLS and CDR2 YYNGEE. The CDR3 has 13 residues. Trimming took off 1 base at V and 9 bases at J, with 11 bases between the two ends. CDR3 DNA sequence: TGTGCCAGCAGCGTATTAGTCCGTGGTGAGCAGTTCTTC. It is translated as CASSVLVRGEQFF.

The chain's CDR3 is CASSVVSRNTEAFF. CDR3 nucleotides: TGTGCCAGCAGCGTAGTGTCGAGGAACACTGAAGCTTTCTTT. This chain joins TRBV9 and TRBJ1-1; D unclear. The CDR3 has 14 amino acids. Germline-derived CDR1 and CDR2 are SGDLS and YYNGEE. The V end was cut by 0 bases, the J end by 1 base, with 7 bases between. The whole variable domain, remainder taken from reference TRBV9 and TRBJ1-1, is DSGVTQTPKHLITATGQRVTLRCSPRSGDLSVYWYQQSLDQGLQFLIQYYNGEERAKGNILERFSAQQFPDLHSELNLSSLELGDSALYFCASSVVSRNTEAFFGQGTRLTVV.

The chain joins TRBV7-2 to TRBJ2-3; no firm D call. This CDR3 contains 16 residues. Looked up from germline, CDR1 is SGHTA and CDR2 is FQGNSA. V shed 1 base and J shed 3 bases, with 14 bases lying between them. The CDR3 nucleotides are TGTGCCAGCAGCTTAGAGGCCAAGGTTAGAACAGATACGCAGTATTTT. It yields the protein CASSLEAKVRTDTQYF. The entire variable domain, with the rest obtained from reference TRBV7-2 and TRBJ2-3, is as follows: GAGVSQSPSNKVTEKGKDVELRCDPISGHTALYWYRQSLGQGLEFLIYFQGNSAPDKSGLPSDRFSAERTGGSVSTLTIQRTQQEDSAVYLCASSLEAKVRTDTQYFGPGTRLTVL.

This clone was counted between two and nine times. The rearrangement joins TRBV4-1 to TRBJ2-3, with no clear D. The CDR3 has 14 residues. The germline gives CDR1 MGHRA, CDR2 YSYEKL. Trimming shortened V by 0 bases and J by 4 bases, and 8 bases separated the two germline ends. The DNA for the CDR3 is TGCGCCAGCAGCCAAGAGTCCGGCCCAGATACGCAGTATTTT. It translates to CASSQESGPDTQYF.

CDR3: CASSILSLGQGRNTIYF. DNA for the CDR3: TGCGCCAGCAGCATTCTATCCTTGGGACAGGGGAGAAACACCATATATTTT. V gene TRBV5-1 combines with J gene TRBJ1-3, with 10 bases matching TRBD1. The germline gives CDR1 SGHRS, CDR2 YFSETQ. This CDR3 comprises 17 residues. Losses at the gene ends were 4 bases for V and 5 bases for J; bases not matched to a gene: 12.

This sequence joins TRBV7-9 and TRBJ1-2, with 8 bases lining up with TRBD1. The germline V gene has CDR1 SEHNR and CDR2 FQNEAQ (reference sequence). The CDR3 totals 14 residues. V trimming: 5 bases; J trimming: 8 bases; junction bases outside the gene matches: 10. CDR3 nucleotide sequence: TGTGCCAGCAGCGCGACAGGGGAACAGGGCGGCTACACCTTC. Its translation: CASSATGEQGGYTF.

V is TRBV5-6 and J is TRBJ1-5; no definite D call. V shed 0 bases and J shed 6 bases, with 7 bases lying between them. This CDR3 has 13 residues. Per germline, CDR1 SGHDT and CDR2 YYEEEE. The CDR3 nucleotides read TGTGCCAGCAGCTTGGGCAGAGGTCAGCCCCAGCATTTT. Translating it yields CASSLGRGQPQHF.

V gene TRBV29-1 combines with J gene TRBJ1-5; possible D gene TRBD1, 6 bases. V shed 4 bases and J shed 7 bases, with 20 bases lying between them. The V gene's germline CDR1 is SQVTM and CDR2 ANQGSEA. CDR3 length equals 15 residues. The CDR3 is CSVGGGDWVGQPQHF. As DNA, the CDR3 is TGCAGCGTTGGGGGGGGCGACTGGGTTGGACAGCCCCAGCATTTT.

CDR3 amino acids: CSVEMGDYQPQHF. For the CDR3, the DNA is TGCAGCGTTGAAATGGGTGATTATCAGCCCCAGCATTTT. The chain combines TRBV29-1 with TRBJ1-5; no definite D call. The CDR3 covers 13 residues. Trimming shortened V by 2 bases and J by 5 bases, and 10 bases separated the two germline ends. Germline V gene sequence: CDR1 SQVTM, CDR2 ANQGSEA.

The rearrangement joins TRBV19 to TRBJ2-5; 7 bases match TRBD1. The germline V gene encodes CDR1 LNHDA and CDR2 SQIVND (reference sequence). CDR3 size: 14 residues. V lost 8 bases and J lost 4; bases outside the gene matches: 10. The CDR3 loop reads CASRRTGGRETQYF. The CDR3 DNA sequence: TGTGCCAGTCGCCGGACAGGTGGGAGAGAGACCCAGTACTTC.

CDR3 DNA: TGTGCCAGCACCCTCCCAGGGGGGAACTATGGCTACACCTTC. Protein product: CASTLPGGNYGYTF. The chain carries TRBV5-6 and TRBJ1-2, with TRBD1 matching over 7 bases. The CDR3 length is 14 residues. The trim removed 6 bases at V and 2 bases at J, leaving 7 bases unmatched. Germline V CDR1 and CDR2: SGHDT, YYEEEE.

This clone showed up just a few times. The chain carries TRBV14 and TRBJ2-1; D remains ambiguous. V lost 3 bases and J lost 7, with 13 bases in between. The germline V gene has CDR1 SGHDN and CDR2 FVKESK. The CDR3 covers 14 residues. Here the CDR3 DNA reads TGTGCCAGCAGCCAGACCGGACGTGGTAATGAGCAGTTCTTC. It codes for CASSQTGRGNEQFF.